This T cell receptor beta chain was observed in a study of cytomegalovirus exposure and HLA in healthy donors. Use of 60 Vbeta and 13 Jbeta primers characterized the PCR. As processed by the authors: An analysis performed later counted 75 million to 80 million unique TCR beta chains (roughly 11 million of them shared). The data were produced by immunoSEQ multiplex PCR, yet TCRdb's version contains in-frame clones alone and is incomplete. D and trimming come from the DNA, and the V and J calls and clone size come from that table. Of some 130,000 clones in the sample, 66% are singletons; the top ten hold around 1.6%. The study, taken as a whole, reports: An ancestry cluster, one associated with Asian ancestry, reportedly showed fewer N-insertions than the approximately 670-donor mean in a later analysis. In vitro, three CMV-associated chains proved specific for CMV antigens. Immune exposure was documented only through CMV serostatus.

Remarks on this clone: Its antigen is not identified.

The sequencing input was PBMCs. This TCR was sampled from a human donor in good health.

The DNA for the CDR3 is TGCGCCAGCAGCCCCACCTTGACAGGTGGGAATACGCAGTATTTT. The encoded protein is CASSPTLTGGNTQYF. V usage is TRBV5-1 and J usage is TRBJ2-3, with D perhaps TRBD1 (6 bases). CDR1 and CDR2 from the germline V gene are SGHRS and YFSETQ. The CDR3 length is 15 residues. Trimming shortened V by 4 bases and J by 7 bases, and 19 bases separated the two germline ends.